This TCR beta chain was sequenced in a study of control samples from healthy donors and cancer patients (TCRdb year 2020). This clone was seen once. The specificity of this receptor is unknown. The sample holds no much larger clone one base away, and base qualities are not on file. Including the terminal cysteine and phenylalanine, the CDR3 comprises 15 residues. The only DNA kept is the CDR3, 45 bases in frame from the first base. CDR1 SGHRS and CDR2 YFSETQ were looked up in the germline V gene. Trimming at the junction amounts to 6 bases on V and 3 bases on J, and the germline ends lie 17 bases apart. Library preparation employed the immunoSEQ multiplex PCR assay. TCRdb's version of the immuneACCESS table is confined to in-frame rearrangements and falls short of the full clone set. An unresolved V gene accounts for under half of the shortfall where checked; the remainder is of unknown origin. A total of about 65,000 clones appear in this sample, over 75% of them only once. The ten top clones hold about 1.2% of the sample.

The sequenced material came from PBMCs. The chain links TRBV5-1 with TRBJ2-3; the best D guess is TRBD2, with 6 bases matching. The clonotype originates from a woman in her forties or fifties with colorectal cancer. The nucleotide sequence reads TGCGCCAGCACCTCGGGGGAGCAGACGACAGATACGCAGTATTTT. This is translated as CASTSGEQTTDTQYF.